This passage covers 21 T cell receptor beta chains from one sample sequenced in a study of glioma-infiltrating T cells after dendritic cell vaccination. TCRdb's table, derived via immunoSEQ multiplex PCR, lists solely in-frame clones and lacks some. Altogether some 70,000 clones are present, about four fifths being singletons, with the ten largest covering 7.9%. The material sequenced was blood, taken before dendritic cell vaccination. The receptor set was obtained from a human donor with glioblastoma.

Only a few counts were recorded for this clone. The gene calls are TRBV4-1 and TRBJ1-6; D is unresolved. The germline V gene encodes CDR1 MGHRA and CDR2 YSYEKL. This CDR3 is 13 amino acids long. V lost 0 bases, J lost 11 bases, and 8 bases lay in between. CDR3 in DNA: TGCGCCAGCAGCCAAGAACAAAACCCACCCCTCCACTTT. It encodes CASSQEQNPPLHF.

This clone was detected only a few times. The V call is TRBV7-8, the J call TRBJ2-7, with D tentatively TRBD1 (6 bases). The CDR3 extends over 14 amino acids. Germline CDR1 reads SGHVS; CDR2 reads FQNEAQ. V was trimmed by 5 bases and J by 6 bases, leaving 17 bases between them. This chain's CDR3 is CASSRGQSRGEQYF. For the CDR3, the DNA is TGTGCCAGCAGCCGCGGACAGTCGAGAGGCGAGCAGTACTTC.

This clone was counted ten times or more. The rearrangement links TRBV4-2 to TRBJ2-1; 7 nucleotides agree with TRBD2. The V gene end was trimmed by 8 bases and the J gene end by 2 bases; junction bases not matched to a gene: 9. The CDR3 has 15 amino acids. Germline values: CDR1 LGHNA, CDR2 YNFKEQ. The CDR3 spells CASRGGLDPYNEQFF. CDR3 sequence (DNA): TGTGCCAGCCGGGGCGGACTAGACCCCTACAATGAGCAGTTCTTC.

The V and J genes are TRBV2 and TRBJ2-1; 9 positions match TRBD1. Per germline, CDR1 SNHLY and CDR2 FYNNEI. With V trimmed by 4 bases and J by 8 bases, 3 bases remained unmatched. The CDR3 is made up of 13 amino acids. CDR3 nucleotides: TGTGCCAGCAGTGGACAGGGGGTAGATGAGCAGTTCTTC. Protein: CASSGQGVDEQFF.

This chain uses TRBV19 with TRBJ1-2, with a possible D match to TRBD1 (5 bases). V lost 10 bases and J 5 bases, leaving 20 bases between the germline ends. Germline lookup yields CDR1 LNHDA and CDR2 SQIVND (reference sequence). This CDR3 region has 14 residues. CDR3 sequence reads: CATRIQEKKYGYTF. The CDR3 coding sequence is TGTGCCACTAGGATACAGGAAAAGAAATATGGCTACACCTTC. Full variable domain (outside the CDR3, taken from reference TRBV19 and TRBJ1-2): DGGITQSPKYLFRKEGQNVTLSCEQNLNHDAMYWYRQDPGQGLRLIYYSQIVNDFQKGDIAEGYSVSREKKESFPLTVTSAQKNPTAFYLCATRIQEKKYGYTFGSGTRLTVV.

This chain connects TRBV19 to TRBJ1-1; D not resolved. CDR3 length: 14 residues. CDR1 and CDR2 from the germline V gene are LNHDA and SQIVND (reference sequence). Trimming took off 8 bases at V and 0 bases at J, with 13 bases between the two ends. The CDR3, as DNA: TGTGCCAGTCAGTCGGGGTACATGAACACTGAAGCTTTCTTT. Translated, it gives CASQSGYMNTEAFF.

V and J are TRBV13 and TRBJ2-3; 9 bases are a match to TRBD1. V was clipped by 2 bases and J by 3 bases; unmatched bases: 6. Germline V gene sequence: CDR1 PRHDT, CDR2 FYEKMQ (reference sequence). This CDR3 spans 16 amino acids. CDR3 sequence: CASSLSGTGLTDTQYF. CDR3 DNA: TGTGCCAGCAGCTTATCCGGGACAGGGCTGACAGATACGCAGTATTTT.

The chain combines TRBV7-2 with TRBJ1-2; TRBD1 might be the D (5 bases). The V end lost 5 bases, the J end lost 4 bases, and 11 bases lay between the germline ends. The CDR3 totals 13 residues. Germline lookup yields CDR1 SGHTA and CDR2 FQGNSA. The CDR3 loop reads CASSRRTRYGYTF. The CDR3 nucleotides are TGTGCCAGCAGCAGGCGGACACGCTATGGCTACACCTTC.

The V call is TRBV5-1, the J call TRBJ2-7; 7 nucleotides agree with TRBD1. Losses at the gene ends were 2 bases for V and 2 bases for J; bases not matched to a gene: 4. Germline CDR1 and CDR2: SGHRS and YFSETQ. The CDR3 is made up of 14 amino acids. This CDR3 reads CASSFGDSTYEQYF. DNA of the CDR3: TGCGCCAGCAGCTTCGGGGACAGTACCTACGAGCAGTACTTC.

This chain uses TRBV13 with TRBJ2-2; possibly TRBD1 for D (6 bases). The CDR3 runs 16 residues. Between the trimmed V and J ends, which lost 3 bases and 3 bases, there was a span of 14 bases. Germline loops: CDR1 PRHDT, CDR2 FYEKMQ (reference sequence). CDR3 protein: CASSLLQGFDTGELFF. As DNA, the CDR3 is TGTGCCAGCAGCTTGCTACAGGGCTTCGACACCGGGGAGCTGTTTTTT. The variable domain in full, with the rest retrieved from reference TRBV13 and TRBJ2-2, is AAGVIQSPRHLIKEKRETATLKCYPIPRHDTVYWYQQGPGQDPQFLISFYEKMQSDKGSIPDRFSAQQFSDYHSELNMSSLELGDSALYFCASSLLQGFDTGELFFGEGSRLTVL.

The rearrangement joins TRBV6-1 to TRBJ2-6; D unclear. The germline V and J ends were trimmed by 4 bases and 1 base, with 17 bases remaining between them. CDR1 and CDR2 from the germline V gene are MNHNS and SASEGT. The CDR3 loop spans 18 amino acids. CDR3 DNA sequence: TGTGCCAGCAGTGTAGCCAGAGACATGTCTTCTGGGGCCAACGTCCTGACTTTC. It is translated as CASSVARDMSSGANVLTF.

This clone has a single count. CDR3: CASSPRLDSYEQYF. The DNA for the CDR3 is TGTGCCAGCAGTCCCCGACTGGATTCCTACGAGCAGTACTTC. The gene calls are TRBV6-6 and TRBJ2-7; D unresolved. Germline loops: CDR1 MNHNY, CDR2 SVGAGI (reference sequence). The CDR3 consists of 14 residues. The V end was cut by 5 bases, the J end by 1 base, with 12 bases between.

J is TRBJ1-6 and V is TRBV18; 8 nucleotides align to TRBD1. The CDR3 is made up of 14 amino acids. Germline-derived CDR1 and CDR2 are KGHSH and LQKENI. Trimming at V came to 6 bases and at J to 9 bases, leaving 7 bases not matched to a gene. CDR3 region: CASSPTGAGSPLHF. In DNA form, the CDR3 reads TGTGCCAGCTCCCCGACAGGGGCTGGTTCACCCCTCCACTTT.

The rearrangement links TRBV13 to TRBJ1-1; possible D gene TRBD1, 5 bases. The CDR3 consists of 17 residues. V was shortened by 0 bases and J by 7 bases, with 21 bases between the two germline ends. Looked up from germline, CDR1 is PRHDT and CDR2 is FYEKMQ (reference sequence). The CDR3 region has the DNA TGTGCCAGCAGCTTAGGCCCTCCGAGGGGCCGGGAGGGTGAAGCTTTCTTT. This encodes CASSLGPPRGREGEAFF.

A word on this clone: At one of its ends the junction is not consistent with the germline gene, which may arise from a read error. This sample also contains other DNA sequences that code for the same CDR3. The CDR3 nucleotides are TGTGCTAGCAGCTCACGACAGGAGCCAAGAAATTCACCCCTCCACTTT. This translates into CASSSRQEPRNSPLHF. The rearrangement joins TRBV9 to TRBJ1-6; a possible D gene is TRBD1 (6 bases). The CDR3 totals 16 residues. Germline CDR1 SGDLS, CDR2 YYNGEE.

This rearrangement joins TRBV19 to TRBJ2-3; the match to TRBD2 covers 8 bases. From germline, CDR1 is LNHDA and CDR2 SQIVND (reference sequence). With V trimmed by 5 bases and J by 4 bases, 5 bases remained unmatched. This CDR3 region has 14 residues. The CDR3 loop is CASSQSGGADTQYF. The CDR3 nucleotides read TGTGCCAGTAGTCAAAGCGGGGGCGCAGATACGCAGTATTTT.

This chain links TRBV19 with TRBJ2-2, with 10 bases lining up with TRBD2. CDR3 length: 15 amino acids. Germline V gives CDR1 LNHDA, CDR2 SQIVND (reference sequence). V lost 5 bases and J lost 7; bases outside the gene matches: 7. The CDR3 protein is CASSPRTSGYGELFF. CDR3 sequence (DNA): TGTGCCAGTAGTCCTCGGACTAGCGGATACGGGGAGCTGTTTTTT.

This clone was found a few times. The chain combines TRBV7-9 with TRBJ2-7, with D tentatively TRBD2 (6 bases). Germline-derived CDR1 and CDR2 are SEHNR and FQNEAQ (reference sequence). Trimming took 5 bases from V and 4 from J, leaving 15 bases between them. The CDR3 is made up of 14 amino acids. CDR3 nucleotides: TGTGCCAGCAGCAGGGGAGGCAGCGATTACGAGCAGTACTTC. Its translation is CASSRGGSDYEQYF.

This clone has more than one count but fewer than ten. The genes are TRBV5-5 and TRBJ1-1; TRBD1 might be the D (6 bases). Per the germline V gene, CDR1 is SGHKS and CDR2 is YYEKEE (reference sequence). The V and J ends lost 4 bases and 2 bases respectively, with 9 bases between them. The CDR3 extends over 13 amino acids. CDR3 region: CASSLGANTEAFF. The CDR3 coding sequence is TGTGCCAGCAGCCTGGGGGCTAACACTGAAGCTTTCTTT.

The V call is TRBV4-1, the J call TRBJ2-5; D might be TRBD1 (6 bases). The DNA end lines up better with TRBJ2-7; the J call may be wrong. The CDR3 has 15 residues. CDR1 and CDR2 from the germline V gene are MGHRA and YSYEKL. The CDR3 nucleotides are TGCGCCAGCAGCCAGGAAGTGGACAGTAGGGACGAGCAGTACTTC. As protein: CASSQEVDSRDEQYF.

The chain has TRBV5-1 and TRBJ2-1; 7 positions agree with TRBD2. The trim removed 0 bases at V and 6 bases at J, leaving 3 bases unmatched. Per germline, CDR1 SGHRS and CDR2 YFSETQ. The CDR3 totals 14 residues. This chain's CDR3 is CASSLVASGNEQFF. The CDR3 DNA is TGCGCCAGCAGCTTGGTTGCTAGCGGCAATGAGCAGTTCTTC. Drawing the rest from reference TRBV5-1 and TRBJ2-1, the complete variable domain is KAGVTQTPRYLIKTRGQQVTLSCSPISGHRSVSWYQQTPGQGLQFLFEYFSETQRNKGNFPGRFSGRQFSNSRSEMNVSTLELGDSALYLCASSLVASGNEQFFGPGTRLTVL.